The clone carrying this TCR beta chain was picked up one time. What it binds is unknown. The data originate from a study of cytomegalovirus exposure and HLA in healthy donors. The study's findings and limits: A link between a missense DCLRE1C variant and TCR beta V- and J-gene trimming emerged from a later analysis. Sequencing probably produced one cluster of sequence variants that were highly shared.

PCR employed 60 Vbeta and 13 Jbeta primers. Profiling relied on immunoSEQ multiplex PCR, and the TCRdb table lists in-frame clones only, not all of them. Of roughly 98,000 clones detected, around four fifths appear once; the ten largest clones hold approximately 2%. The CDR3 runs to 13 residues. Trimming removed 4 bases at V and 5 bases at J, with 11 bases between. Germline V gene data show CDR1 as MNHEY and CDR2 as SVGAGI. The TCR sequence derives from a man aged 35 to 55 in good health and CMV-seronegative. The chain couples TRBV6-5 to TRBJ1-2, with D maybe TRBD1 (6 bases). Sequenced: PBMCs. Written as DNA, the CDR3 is TGTGCCAGCAGTTTGACAGGCCCTTATGGCTACACCTTC. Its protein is CASSLTGPYGYTF.